Given below is one T cell receptor (beta chain) in context. Antigen: not known. The source of the sample is a study of T cell repertoires in cytomegalovirus infection. Study-level background: An indication of both CMV infection and matching HLA type came from public TCR beta signatures.

Each CDR3 protein gets one entry after TCRdb re-called the reads with MiXCR. This sample yields around 740,000 distinct CDR3 sequences, of which 35% to 40% are seen a single time; around 2.8% belongs to the top ten. V trimming: 4 bases; J trimming: 6 bases; junction bases outside the gene matches: 7. Germline V CDR1 and CDR2: KGHDR, SFDVKD. This CDR3 is built from 14 residues. Overall study findings and caveats: CMV carriers having the relevant HLA were flagged by cumulative public TCR beta family frequency.

This TCR was recovered from a human donor in good health (CMV status not recorded). Some clones in this sample may be carry-over from other donors' samples. The chain uses TRBV24-1 and TRBJ2-7, with TRBD1 matching 8 bases. The sample consisted of PBMCs. This CDR3 is CATSDQQGGSEQYF. In DNA form, the CDR3 reads TGTGCCACCAGTGACCAACAGGGGGGTAGCGAGCAGTACTTC.